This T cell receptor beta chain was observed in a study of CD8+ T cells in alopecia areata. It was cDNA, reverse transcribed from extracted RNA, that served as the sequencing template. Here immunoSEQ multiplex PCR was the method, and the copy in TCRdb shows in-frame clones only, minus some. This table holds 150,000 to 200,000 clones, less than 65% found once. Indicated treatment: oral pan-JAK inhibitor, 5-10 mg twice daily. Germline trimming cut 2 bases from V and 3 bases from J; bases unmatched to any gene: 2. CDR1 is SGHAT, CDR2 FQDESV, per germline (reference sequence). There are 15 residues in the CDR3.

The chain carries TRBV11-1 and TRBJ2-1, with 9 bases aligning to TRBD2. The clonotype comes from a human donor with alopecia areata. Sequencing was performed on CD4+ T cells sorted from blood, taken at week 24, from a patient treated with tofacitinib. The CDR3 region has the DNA TGTGCCAGCAGCTTACAAGCGGGGGGCTACAATGAGCAGTTCTTC. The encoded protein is CASSLQAGGYNEQFF.